This record concerns one TCR beta chain sequence. The target antigen is unknown. The CDR3 covers 14 residues. Germline assignment: CDR1 LGHNA and CDR2 YSLEER. After removal of 1 base from V and 14 bases from J, the junction contained 11 bases not matched to a gene. 13 Jbeta primers and 60 Vbeta primers were used for the PCR. As processed by the authors: Roughly 76 million unique TCR beta chains, about 11 million of them shared, were counted by a later analysis. Sequencing used immunoSEQ multiplex PCR; TCRdb keeps in-frame clones, though not all of them. V, J and clone size reflect that table, while D and trimming were determined from the DNA. The sample carries roughly 58,000 clones, 83% recorded once. The data are from a study of cytomegalovirus exposure and HLA in healthy donors. Points from the study as a whole: Later analysis reportedly placed an Asian-associated ancestry cluster below the roughly 640-donor mean in N-insertions. Cytomegalovirus-associated TCR beta chains were listed, numbering 164. About 90% or about 30% of the time was how often most TCR beta V segments were productive, according to an earlier analysis.

The sequencing sample was made of PBMCs. This TCR came from a human donor in good health. V is TRBV4-3 and J is TRBJ1-3; the match to TRBD1 covers 7 bases. CDR3 sequence: CASSQAPRQGNLYF. Written as DNA, the CDR3 is TGCGCCAGCAGCCAAGCTCCACGACAGGGCAATTTATATTTT.